The next 27 T cell receptor beta chains were all read from a single sample in a study of T cell changes during pregnancy in multiple sclerosis. Some clones are missing from TCRdb's copy, which holds only in-frame ones; the method was immunoSEQ multiplex PCR. The table has 79,000 or so clones, approximately 94% seen once. Source: CD4+ T cells from peripheral blood mononuclear cells, taken before pregnancy. The source is a female donor with multiple sclerosis, enrolled in a pregnancy study.

This chain links TRBV5-1 with TRBJ2-7, with TRBD2 identical over 8 bases. CDR1 and CDR2 (germline): SGHRS, YFSETQ. CDR3 length: 12 residues. J gave up 5 bases and V 6 bases, and 4 bases lay outside the gene matches. The CDR3 protein is CASKDSGDEQYF. CDR3 nucleotide sequence: TGCGCCAGCAAGGATAGCGGGGACGAGCAGTACTTC.

This chain joins TRBV5-4 and TRBJ2-6, with D hard to call. Germline loops: CDR1 SGHNT, CDR2 YYREEE (reference sequence). Trimming took 4 bases from V and 0 from J, leaving 8 bases between them. The CDR3 totals 15 residues. DNA of the CDR3: TGTGCCAGCAGCCAATTCGGCTCTGGGGCCAACGTCCTGACTTTC. This sequence encodes CASSQFGSGANVLTF.

This chain joins TRBV2 and TRBJ2-5; TRBD1 matches at 8 bases. Per the germline V gene, CDR1 is SNHLY and CDR2 is FYNNEI. J gave up 5 bases and V 5 bases, and 13 bases lay outside the gene matches. CDR3 size: 16 residues. In nucleotides, the CDR3 is TGTGCCAGCAGTACCCGCGACAGGGGTGCCCTGGAGACCCAGTACTTC. Translated, it gives CASSTRDRGALETQYF. The whole variable domain, remainder taken from reference TRBV2 and TRBJ2-5, is EPEVTQTPSHQVTQMGQEVILRCVPISNHLYFYWYRQILGQKVEFLVSFYNNEISEKSEIFDDQFSVERPDGSNFTLKIRSTKLEDSAMYFCASSTRDRGALETQYFGPGTRLLVL.

CDR3 nucleotide sequence: TGCGCCAGCAGCCAAGATGGGGGCAGGGCCTACGAGCAGTACTTC. It yields the protein CASSQDGGRAYEQYF. The chain recombines TRBV4-1 with TRBJ2-7; a weak D match, TRBD1 (6 bases). Germline CDR1 and CDR2: MGHRA and YSYEKL. This CDR3 region has 15 residues. V gave up 0 bases and J gave up 2 bases, with 11 bases separating them.

To note about this clone: At one end, the junction sequence differs from germline, possibly due to a read error. The chain is built from TRBV28 and TRBJ1-2, with 8 bases identical to TRBD1. The germline CDR1 and CDR2 sequences are MDHEN and SYDVKM. This CDR3 has 13 amino acids. The CDR3 sequence is CASSLLSPGGFTF. DNA of the CDR3: TGTGCCAGCAGTTTATTGTCGCCAGGGGGCTTCACCTTC.

Regarding this clone: This sample also contains other DNA sequences that code for the same CDR3. J is TRBJ1-4 and V is TRBV2, with 9 bases identical to TRBD1. Germline loops: CDR1 SNHLY, CDR2 FYNNEI. V lost 6 bases to trimming and J lost 5 bases; unmatched junction nucleotides: 4. This CDR3 is 14 amino acids long. The CDR3 DNA reads TGTGCCAGCAGCGTGGACAGGGGAAATGAAAAACTGTTTTTT. Translating it yields CASSVDRGNEKLFF.

The chain joins TRBV5-4 to TRBJ1-1, with TRBD1 identical over 7 bases. The CDR3 covers 16 residues. Germline V gene sequence: CDR1 SGHNT, CDR2 YYREEE (reference sequence). V was clipped by 4 bases and J by 0 bases; unmatched bases: 9. The CDR3 DNA is TGTGCCAGCAGCCCCTACAGGGGAAATTTGAACACTGAAGCTTTCTTT. It encodes CASSPYRGNLNTEAFF.

This clone turned up a few times. This rearrangement joins TRBV10-1 to TRBJ2-7; the D is unclear. This CDR3 has 15 residues. The germline V gene encodes CDR1 WNHNN and CDR2 SYGVQD (reference sequence). Trimming cost V 2 bases and J 3 bases, with 14 bases left between them. CDR3 loop: CASSEERHVNYEQYF. CDR3 bases: TGCGCCAGCAGTGAGGAACGACACGTAAACTACGAGCAGTACTTC.

The chain has TRBV9 and TRBJ2-7, with 7 bases that match TRBD2. Germline V gene lookup returns CDR1 SGDLS and CDR2 YYNGEE. After removal of 0 bases from V and 4 bases from J, the junction contained 4 bases not matched to a gene. The length of the CDR3 is 14 residues. The chain's CDR3 is CASSVDQRGYEQYF. The CDR3 nucleotides read TGTGCCAGCAGCGTAGACCAGCGGGGATACGAGCAGTACTTC.

The chain combines TRBV19 with TRBJ1-4; D not resolved. Deletions cut 6 bases from V and 0 bases from J, with 11 bases between. The length of the CDR3 is 15 residues. Germline V gene lookup returns CDR1 LNHDA and CDR2 SQIVND (reference sequence). CDR3 bases: TGTGCCAGTAGCACAGATTCCGCAACTAATGAAAAACTGTTTTTT. This encodes CASSTDSATNEKLFF.

The chain recombines TRBV11-2 with TRBJ2-3; 9 nucleotides agree with TRBD2. The CDR3 covers 14 residues. J gave up 8 bases and V 0 bases, and 3 bases lay outside the gene matches. In germline, CDR1 is SGHAT, CDR2 FQNNGV. CDR3 amino acids: CASSLDSGSGTQYF. DNA of the CDR3: TGTGCCAGCAGCTTAGATAGCGGGAGCGGTACGCAGTATTTT.

The rearrangement joins TRBV2 to TRBJ1-1; D call uncertain. V lost 6 bases and J lost 1, with 12 bases in between. The CDR3 consists of 14 residues. CDR1 and CDR2 (germline): SNHLY, FYNNEI. The CDR3 DNA reads as TGTGCCAGCAGGGAAAGCGCCCAGAACACTGAAGCTTTCTTT. Its translation is CASRESAQNTEAFF.

This chain uses TRBV5-1 with TRBJ2-5, with 11 bases aligning to TRBD1. The CDR3 sequence is 16 residues long. Germline-derived CDR1 and CDR2 are SGHRS and YFSETQ. The V segment lost 1 base and the J segment 5 bases; nucleotides outside the gene matches: 7. The CDR3 sequence is CASSLPWTGGLETQYF. The CDR3 coding sequence is TGCGCCAGCAGCTTGCCATGGACAGGGGGCCTTGAGACCCAGTACTTC. The complete variable domain, with remaining parts taken from reference TRBV5-1 and TRBJ2-5, reads KAGVTQTPRYLIKTRGQQVTLSCSPISGHRSVSWYQQTPGQGLQFLFEYFSETQRNKGNFPGRFSGRQFSNSRSEMNVSTLELGDSALYLCASSLPWTGGLETQYFGPGTRLLVL.

This sequence joins TRBV29-1 and TRBJ1-2; D is uncertain. Trimming cost V 3 bases and J 4 bases, with 6 bases left between them. This CDR3 has 11 residues. Looked up from germline, CDR1 is SQVTM and CDR2 is ANQGSEA. In DNA form, the CDR3 reads TGCAGCGTTGAGGAGGGCTATGGCTACACCTTC. Its translation is CSVEEGYGYTF.

The CDR3 DNA sequence: TGTGCCAGCAGCAAGGGACAGACCGCGAACACCGGGGAGCTGTTTTTT. Amino acids: CASSKGQTANTGELFF. V is TRBV5-4 and J is TRBJ2-2, with TRBD1 identical over 7 bases. The CDR3 has 16 amino acids. Germline trimming cut 4 bases from V and 0 bases from J; bases unmatched to any gene: 6. From germline, CDR1 is SGHNT and CDR2 YYREEE (reference sequence).

In this sample, this clone turned up once. The chain links TRBV6-1 to TRBJ1-1, with 10 nucleotides matching TRBD1. V dropped 6 bases and J dropped 2; count of bases not matched to a gene: 3. CDR1 and CDR2 (germline): MNHNS, SASEGT. This CDR3 comprises 14 residues. The CDR3: CASSRQGANTEAFF. CDR3 nucleotide sequence: TGTGCCAGCAGCCGACAGGGGGCAAACACTGAAGCTTTCTTT.

V gene TRBV10-1 combines with J gene TRBJ2-3; perhaps TRBD1 as D (5 bases). From germline, CDR1 is WNHNN and CDR2 SYGVQD (reference sequence). CDR3 size: 15 residues. V was clipped by 5 bases and J by 6 bases, with 18 bases between them. Here the CDR3 DNA reads TGCGCCAGCAGTCCTCAGACTGGGGCCGCGGATACGCAGTATTTT. This encodes CASSPQTGAADTQYF.

The gene calls are TRBV10-3 and TRBJ1-1; D is undetermined. The V end lost 4 bases, the J end lost 4 bases, and 10 bases lay between the germline ends. The CDR3 covers 13 residues. Germline-derived CDR1 and CDR2 are ENHRY and SYGVKD. The CDR3 DNA reads as TGTGCCATCAGTGGAGGAAGGAGCACTGAAGCTTTCTTT. This encodes CAISGGRSTEAFF.

The chain recombines TRBV7-3 with TRBJ2-1; tentative D call: TRBD1 (6 bases). The V end lost 3 bases, the J end lost 8 bases, and 17 bases lay between the germline ends. This CDR3 is 15 amino acids long. Per the germline V gene, CDR1 is SGHTA and CDR2 is FQGTGA. The CDR3 sequence: CASSFSTGHWDEQFF. For the CDR3, the DNA is TGTGCCAGCAGCTTCTCGACAGGTCATTGGGATGAGCAGTTCTTC.

On this clone itself: This likely comes from a read error, as the CDR3 has no conserved phenylalanine or tryptophan at its end. No DNA is shown, since the ends of the CDR3 on it are uncertain; the CDR3 is the one TCRdb lists. The chain carries TRBV15 and TRBJ1-1; TRBD1, as called in the table, went unchecked against the DNA. Germline-derived CDR1 and CDR2 are LNHNV and YYDKDF (reference sequence). Ends included, the CDR3 has 14 residues. CDR3 loop: CATSRDLQQAPWGI.

CDR3 nucleotide sequence: TGCGCCAGCAGCCCGGGACTCGACACAGATACGCAGTATTTT. Its translation: CASSPGLDTDTQYF. The gene calls are TRBV5-1 and TRBJ2-3, with a weak D call TRBD2 (6 bases). Germline loops: CDR1 SGHRS, CDR2 YFSETQ. The CDR3 extends over 14 amino acids. V dropped 4 bases and J dropped 2 bases, with 11 bases sitting between them.

The V and J genes are TRBV19 and TRBJ2-3, with TRBD2 matching over 9 bases. The V gene end was trimmed by 5 bases and the J gene end by 4 bases; junction bases not matched to a gene: 7. There are 15 residues in the CDR3. Germline CDR1 LNHDA, CDR2 SQIVND (reference sequence). CDR3 protein: CASSGRAGGPDTQYF. CDR3 bases: TGTGCCAGTAGTGGAAGGGCGGGAGGGCCAGATACGCAGTATTTT.

The rearrangement uses TRBV7-2 and TRBJ2-3; no clear D gene. Germline V gene sequence: CDR1 SGHTA, CDR2 FQGNSA. This CDR3 is built from 12 residues. V lost 5 bases, J lost 5 bases, and 8 bases lay in between. This CDR3 is CASSPTLDTQYF. The CDR3 nucleotides are TGTGCCAGCAGCCCAACTTTAGATACGCAGTATTTT.

This clone turned up a few times. The chain has TRBV5-1 and TRBJ2-3, with 9 bases matching TRBD1. The CDR3 has 15 residues. V was pared by 4 bases and J by 3 bases, with 6 bases of the junction left unmatched. Germline values: CDR1 SGHRS, CDR2 YFSETQ. The CDR3 reads CASSASGTGTDTQYF. As DNA, the CDR3 is TGCGCCAGCAGCGCTTCCGGGACAGGGACAGATACGCAGTATTTT.

The chain joins TRBV7-2 to TRBJ1-2; weak D call: TRBD1 (6 bases). Trimming removed 5 bases at V and 5 bases at J, with 15 bases between. The CDR3 length is 14 residues. Germline CDR1 SGHTA, CDR2 FQGNSA. Written as DNA, the CDR3 is TGTGCCAGCAGCATCCCAGGGGTTAGTTATGGCTACACCTTC. Protein product: CASSIPGVSYGYTF. The variable domain in full, with the rest retrieved from reference TRBV7-2 and TRBJ1-2, is GAGVSQSPSNKVTEKGKDVELRCDPISGHTALYWYRQSLGQGLEFLIYFQGNSAPDKSGLPSDRFSAERTGGSVSTLTIQRTQQEDSAVYLCASSIPGVSYGYTFGSGTRLTVV.

This chain uses TRBV5-4 with TRBJ1-1; D unresolved. Germline CDR1 SGHNT, CDR2 YYREEE (reference sequence). The V and J ends lost 0 bases and 1 base respectively, with 7 bases between them. There are 14 residues in the CDR3. The chain's CDR3 is CASSLGLGNTEAFF. The CDR3 coding sequence is TGTGCCAGCAGCTTGGGCCTAGGGAACACTGAAGCTTTCTTT.

This clone occurred once. V usage is TRBV30 and J usage is TRBJ2-2; 10 positions agree with TRBD2. Germline loops: CDR1 GTSNPN, CDR2 SVGIG (reference sequence). With V trimmed by 2 bases and J by 3 bases, 6 bases remained unmatched. The CDR3 has 16 residues. The CDR3: CAWSLAGEADTGELFF. CDR3 nucleotides: TGTGCCTGGAGTCTAGCGGGAGAGGCGGACACCGGGGAGCTGTTTTTT.